These 14 T cell receptor beta chains originate from one sample sequenced in a study of blood T cells in healthy people across ages. The authors ran a second PCR of roughly 6 to 12 cycles using a sample-barcoded 5' primer and a J-beta primer mix. Each CDR3 protein is one row after TCRdb ran MiXCR on the 5' RACE reads. Of hundreds of thousands of distinct CDR3 sequences in the sample, under 65% were seen once. The sample was blood. Every receptor here comes from a man between 60 and 70 years old in good health.

The chain combines TRBV29-1 with TRBJ2-5, with 11 positions matching TRBD2. The CDR3 is 14 amino acids. Germline V gives CDR1 SQVTM, CDR2 ANQGSEA. V lost 3 bases, J lost 4 bases, and 4 bases stayed unmatched. This chain's CDR3 is CSVDPLAGGETQYF. DNA of the CDR3: TGCAGCGTTGACCCCCTAGCGGGGGGAGAGACCCAGTACTTC.

This clonotype showed up just a few times. The CDR3 sequence is CASTETSGPYEQYF. The CDR3 nucleotides read TGTGCCAGCACTGAGACTAGCGGGCCCTACGAGCAGTACTTC. The genes are TRBV2 and TRBJ2-7; 10 positions match TRBD2. The CDR3 sequence is 14 residues long. The germline V gene encodes CDR1 SNHLY and CDR2 FYNNEI. The ends lost 7 bases at V and 2 bases at J; junction bases unmatched: 5.

Of note for this clonotype: Since the CDR3 does not end with the conserved phenylalanine or tryptophan, this likely comes from a read error. The chain joins TRBV28 to TRBJ2-5; unclear D gene. Trimming stripped 6 bases from V and 5 bases from J, with 16 bases between. Germline V gene sequence: CDR1 MDHEN, CDR2 SYDVKM. The CDR3 has 14 residues. The CDR3 coding sequence is TGTGCCAGCAGCTTACAGCTCTTGAGGGAGACCCAGTACTAC. It specifies CASSLQLLRETQYY.

This rearrangement joins TRBV7-9 to TRBJ2-5, with 12 nucleotides matching TRBD2. The V and J ends lost 2 bases and 4 bases, in that order; junction bases with no gene match: 8. The CDR3 consists of 17 residues. Germline lookup yields CDR1 SEHNR and CDR2 FQNEAQ (reference sequence). In nucleotides, the CDR3 is TGTGCCAGCAGCTTATTGGCTAGCGGGGGGGCCGGAGAGACCCAGTACTTC. This codes for CASSLLASGGAGETQYF.

This clonotype was found a few times. This chain uses TRBV7-2 with TRBJ2-7, with D unresolved. The V end lost 3 bases, the J end lost 4 bases, and 13 bases lay between the germline ends. CDR3 length equals 14 residues. From germline, CDR1 is SGHTA and CDR2 FQGNSA. The CDR3 is CASSLGLRMYEQYF. CDR3 in DNA: TGTGCCAGCAGCTTGGGCCTTCGGATGTACGAGCAGTACTTC. The full variable domain, in which reference TRBV7-2 and TRBJ2-7 provide the parts outside the CDR3, is GAGVSQSPSNKVTEKGKDVELRCDPISGHTALYWYRQSLGQGLEFLIYFQGNSAPDKSGLPSDRFSAERTGGSVSTLTIQRTQQEDSAVYLCASSLGLRMYEQYFGPGTRLTVT.

This clonotype was counted a single time. This chain links TRBV7-8 with TRBJ1-1; a possible D gene is TRBD1 (5 bases). The V gene's germline CDR1 is SGHVS and CDR2 FQNEAQ. With 5 bases removed from V and 2 bases from J, the gap between germline ends came to 18 bases. The CDR3 sequence is 16 residues long. CDR3 nucleotides: TGTGCCAGCAGCCCCCCCCCGGGGCAGCTAAACACTGAAGCTTTCTTT. Protein sequence: CASSPPPGQLNTEAFF.

The chain links TRBV4-1 to TRBJ2-7; 7 bases align to TRBD2. CDR3 length: 15 amino acids. Germline values: CDR1 MGHRA, CDR2 YSYEKL. J lost 0 bases, V lost 8 bases, and 10 bases had no gene match. The CDR3 DNA reads as TGCGCCAGCGGCCCCCCGGGGGGAAGCTCCTACGAGCAGTACTTC. Translating it yields CASGPPGGSSYEQYF.

The rearrangement joins TRBV5-6 to TRBJ2-7, with D uncertain. This CDR3 has 12 amino acids. The V and J ends lost 3 bases and 0 bases respectively, with 4 bases between them. Germline V CDR1 and CDR2: SGHDT, YYEEEE. The CDR3 sequence is CASSSYSYEQYF. In nucleotides, the CDR3 is TGTGCCAGCAGCTCCTACTCCTACGAGCAGTACTTC.

The sample holds a few counts of this clonotype. The chain carries TRBV6-2 or TRBV6-3 and TRBJ2-5; unclear D gene. Germline CDR1 reads MNHEY; CDR2 reads SVGEGT. The CDR3 sequence is 11 residues long. V was cut by 2 bases and J by 6 bases, with 4 bases left in between. The CDR3 spells CASSYGKTQYF. The DNA for the CDR3 is TGTGCCAGCAGTTACGGGAAGACCCAGTACTTC.

The chain links TRBV15 to TRBJ1-1; D remains unclear. The CDR3 contains 13 residues. V lost 0 bases and J lost 8, with 10 bases in between. Per germline, CDR1 LNHNV and CDR2 YYDKDF (reference sequence). The CDR3 DNA follows: TGTGCCACCAGCAGAGATAGGGCAAGAGAAGCTTTCTTT. Encoded protein: CATSRDRAREAFF.

The chain's CDR3 is CASSLQSGSGEQYF. The DNA for the CDR3 is TGTGCCAGCAGCTTACAAAGCGGCTCGGGGGAGCAGTACTTC. This chain joins TRBV7-2 and TRBJ2-7, with a weak D call TRBD2 (5 bases). From germline, CDR1 is SGHTA and CDR2 FQGNSA. The V gene lost 2 bases and the J gene lost 7 bases, with 15 bases spanning the gap. The CDR3 extends over 14 amino acids. The complete variable domain, with remaining parts taken from reference TRBV7-2 and TRBJ2-7, reads GAGVSQSPSNKVTEKGKDVELRCDPISGHTALYWYRQSLGQGLEFLIYFQGNSAPDKSGLPSDRFSAERTGGSVSTLTIQRTQQEDSAVYLCASSLQSGSGEQYFGPGTRLTVT.

The chain combines TRBV20-1 with TRBJ2-1; 13 bases map to TRBD2. V shed 5 bases and J 7 bases; nucleotides not matched to a gene: 8. The CDR3 consists of 15 residues. CDR1 is DFQATT, CDR2 SNEGSKA, per germline (reference sequence). CDR3 sequence: CSAPSPGLAGNEQFF. DNA for the CDR3: TGCAGTGCTCCCTCACCGGGACTAGCGGGGAATGAGCAGTTCTTC.

In this sample, this clonotype turned up a few times. This may arise from a read error, as a much more abundant clone is one base away. The chain links TRBV7-6 to TRBJ2-5, with D possibly matching TRBD2 (6 bases). This CDR3 region has 11 residues. V was cut by 5 bases and J by 11 bases, with 12 bases left in between. CDR1 is SGHVS, CDR2 FNYEAQ, per germline. The CDR3 DNA follows: TGTGCCAGCAGCCAACCGGGAGAGCAGTACTTC. Translated: CASSQPGEQYF.

The chain joins TRBV12-3 or TRBV12-4 to TRBJ2-5; the match to TRBD2 covers 13 bases. The CDR3 totals 16 residues. J gave up 4 bases and V 0 bases, and 2 bases lay outside the gene matches. The CDR3 loop reads CASSLATSGGAETQYF. CDR3 in DNA: TGTGCCAGCAGTTTAGCCACTAGCGGGGGGGCAGAGACCCAGTACTTC.